This T cell receptor (beta chain) emerged from a study of T cells in Graves' hyperthyroidism and ophthalmopathy. The germline V gene encodes CDR1 SEHNR and CDR2 FQNEAQ (reference sequence). The CDR3 extends over 16 amino acids. RNA transcripts provided the source from which TCR beta CDR3 regions were amplified. The HTBI primer set drove a first-round RT-PCR of the TCR CDR3. TCRdb passed the multiplex PCR reads through MiXCR, listing each CDR3 protein once. The table has around 340,000 distinct CDR3 sequences, roughly 20% seen once. As regards this clonotype: At one end the junction does not follow the germline gene, possibly because of a read error.

The genes are TRBV7-9 and TRBJ2-5; tentatively, D is TRBD1 (6 bases). The receptor was derived from a woman aged 50 to 60 with Graves' hyperthyroidism. The specimen was blood. Here the CDR3 reads CASSPLHAGDVETQYF. In DNA form, the CDR3 reads TGCGCCAGCAGCCCACTGCATGCAGGGGATGTAGAGACCCAGTACTTC. Supplemented by reference TRBV7-9 and TRBJ2-5, the full variable domain reads DTGVSQNPRHKITKRGQNVTFRCDPISEHNRLYWYRQTLGQGPEFLTYFQNEAQLEKSRLLSDRFSAERPKGSFSTLEIQRTEQGDSAMYLCASSPLHAGDVETQYFGPGTRLLVL.